The clone carrying this T cell receptor beta chain was detected only a few times. Germline-derived CDR1 and CDR2 are SQVTM and ANQGSEA. The CDR3 runs 15 residues. With 6 bases removed from V and 0 bases from J, the gap between germline ends came to 18 bases. The sample originates from a study of CD8+ T cells in alopecia areata. Sampling of alopecia areata patients yielded lesional scalp punch biopsies as well as peripheral blood. Sequencing relied on a cDNA template that was reverse transcribed from extracted RNA. Only in-frame clones appear in the TCRdb table, and some are missing; sequencing was by immunoSEQ multiplex PCR. The repertoire has about 140,000 clones, approximately 49% of them found once; the top ten carry about 1%.

The receptor was isolated from a human donor with alopecia areata. This chain joins TRBV29-1 and TRBJ2-7; D is perhaps TRBD1 (6 bases). This sample comprised CD4+ T cells sorted from blood, obtained at week 0. CDR3 coding DNA: TGCAGCGTCACTAGATCCGGGACACTCTCCTACGAGCAGTACTTC. Translation gives CSVTRSGTLSYEQYF.